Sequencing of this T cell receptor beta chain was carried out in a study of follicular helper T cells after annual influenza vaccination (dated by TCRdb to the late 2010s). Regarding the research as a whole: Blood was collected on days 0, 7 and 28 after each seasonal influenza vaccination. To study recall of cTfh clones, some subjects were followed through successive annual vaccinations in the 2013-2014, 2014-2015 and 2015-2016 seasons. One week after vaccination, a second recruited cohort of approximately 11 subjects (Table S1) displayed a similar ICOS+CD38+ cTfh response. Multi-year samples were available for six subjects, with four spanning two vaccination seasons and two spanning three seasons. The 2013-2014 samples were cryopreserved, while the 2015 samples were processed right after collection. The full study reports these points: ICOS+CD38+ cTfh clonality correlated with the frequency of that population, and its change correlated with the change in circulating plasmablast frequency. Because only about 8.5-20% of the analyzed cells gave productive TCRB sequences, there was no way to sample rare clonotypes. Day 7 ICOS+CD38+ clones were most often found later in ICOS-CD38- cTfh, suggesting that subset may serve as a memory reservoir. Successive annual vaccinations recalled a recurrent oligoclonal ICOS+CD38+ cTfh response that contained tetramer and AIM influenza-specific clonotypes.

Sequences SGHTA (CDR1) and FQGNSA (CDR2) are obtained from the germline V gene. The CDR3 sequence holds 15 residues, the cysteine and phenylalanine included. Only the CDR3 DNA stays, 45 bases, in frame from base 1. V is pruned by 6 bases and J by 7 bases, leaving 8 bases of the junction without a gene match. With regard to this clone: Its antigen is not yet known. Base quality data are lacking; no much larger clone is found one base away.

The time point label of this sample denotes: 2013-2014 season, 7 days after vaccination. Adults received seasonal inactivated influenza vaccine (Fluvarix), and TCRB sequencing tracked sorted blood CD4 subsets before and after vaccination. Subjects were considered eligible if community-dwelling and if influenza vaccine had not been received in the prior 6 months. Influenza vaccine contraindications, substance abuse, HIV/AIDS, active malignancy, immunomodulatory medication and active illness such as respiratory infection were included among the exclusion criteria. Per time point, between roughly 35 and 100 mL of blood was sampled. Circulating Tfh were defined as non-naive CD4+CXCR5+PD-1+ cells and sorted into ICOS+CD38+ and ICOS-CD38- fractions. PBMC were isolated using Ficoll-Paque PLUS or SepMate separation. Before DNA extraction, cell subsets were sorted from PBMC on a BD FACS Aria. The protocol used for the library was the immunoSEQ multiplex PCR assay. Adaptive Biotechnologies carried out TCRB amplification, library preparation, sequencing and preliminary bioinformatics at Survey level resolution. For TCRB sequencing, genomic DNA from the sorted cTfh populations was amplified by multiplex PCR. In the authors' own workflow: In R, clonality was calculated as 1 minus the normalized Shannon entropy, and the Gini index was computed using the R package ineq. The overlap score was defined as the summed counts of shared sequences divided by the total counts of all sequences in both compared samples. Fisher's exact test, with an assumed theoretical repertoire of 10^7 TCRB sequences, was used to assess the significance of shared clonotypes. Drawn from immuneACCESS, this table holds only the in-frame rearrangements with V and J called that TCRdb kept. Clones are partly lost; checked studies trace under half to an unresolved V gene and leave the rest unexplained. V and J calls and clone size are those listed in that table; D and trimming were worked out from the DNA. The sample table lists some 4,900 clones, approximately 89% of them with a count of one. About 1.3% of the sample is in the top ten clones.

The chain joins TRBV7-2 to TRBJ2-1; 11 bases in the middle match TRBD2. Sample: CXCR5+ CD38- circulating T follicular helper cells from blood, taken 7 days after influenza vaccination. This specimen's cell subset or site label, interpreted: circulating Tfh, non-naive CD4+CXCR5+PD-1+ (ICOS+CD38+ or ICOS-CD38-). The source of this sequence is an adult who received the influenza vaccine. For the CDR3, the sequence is CASSPTSGSRNEQFF. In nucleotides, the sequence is TGTGCCAGCAGTCCTACTAGCGGGAGTAGAAATGAGCAGTTCTTC.